The 26 T cell receptor beta chains given below trace back to one sample, sequenced in a study of T cell responses to AZD1222 COVID-19 vaccine. Profiled with immunoSEQ multiplex PCR; TCRdb holds only in-frame clones, not every one. The table includes 20,000 or so clones, roughly 80% detected once. Source: peripheral blood, taken 28 days after the second AZD1222 dose. These TCRs come from an adult who received the AZD1222 COVID-19 vaccine.

The genes are TRBV4-1 and TRBJ2-3; weak D call: TRBD1 (5 bases). Between the trimmed V and J ends, which lost 1 base and 7 bases, there was a span of 15 bases. CDR3 size: 15 residues. Germline V lookup: CDR1 MGHRA, CDR2 YSYEKL. The CDR3 region is CASSQGGQLTHTQYF. As DNA, the CDR3 is TGCGCCAGCAGCCAAGGGGGCCAGCTCACGCATACGCAGTATTTT.

This clone was counted between two and nine times. The gene calls are TRBV29-1 and TRBJ2-1; 8 positions match TRBD1. V lost 6 bases and J lost 4; bases outside the gene matches: 8. This CDR3 is 14 amino acids long. Germline values: CDR1 SQVTM, CDR2 ANQGSEA. CDR3 residues: CSVDRGRVYNEQFF. CDR3 DNA: TGCAGCGTAGACAGGGGACGCGTGTACAATGAGCAGTTCTTC.

V gene TRBV10-3 combines with J gene TRBJ2-7, with 9 bases aligning to TRBD1. J lost 2 bases, V lost 2 bases, and 4 bases had no gene match. CDR3 size: 15 residues. CDR1 and CDR2 from the germline V gene are ENHRY and SYGVKD. CDR3 DNA: TGTGCCATCAGTGAGGGACAGGGGCCGCCCTACGAGCAGTACTTC. Its protein is CAISEGQGPPYEQYF.

The genes are TRBV12-2 and TRBJ1-1. TRBV12-2 is designated a pseudogene. The CDR3 runs 13 residues. The CDR3 nucleotides read TGTGCAAGTCGCTTAGGACTGAACACTGAAGCTTTCTTT. Amino acids: CASRLGLNTEAFF.

The chain combines TRBV19 with TRBJ2-3; 10 bases line up with TRBD2. Germline CDR1 reads LNHDA; CDR2 reads SQIVND (reference sequence). Unmatched junction bases numbered 6, after V lost 9 bases and J lost 6 bases. This CDR3 is 13 amino acids long. CDR3 DNA sequence: TGTGCCAGCCTAGCGGGAGCTTGGGATACGCAGTATTTT. Residues: CASLAGAWDTQYF.

This sequence joins TRBV6-1 and TRBJ2-2, with D uncertain. The CDR3 has 14 amino acids. The germline gives CDR1 MNHNS, CDR2 SASEGT. The germline V and J ends were trimmed by 3 bases and 2 bases, with 7 bases remaining between them. The CDR3, as DNA: TGTGCCAGCAGTGAGATACGAAACACCGGGGAGCTGTTTTTT. Translated: CASSEIRNTGELFF.

This clone was seen a handful of times. This rearrangement joins TRBV19 to TRBJ1-6; TRBD1 might be the D (5 bases). The V and J ends lost 8 bases and 4 bases respectively, with 12 bases between them. Germline CDR1 LNHDA, CDR2 SQIVND (reference sequence). This CDR3 has 14 amino acids. CDR3 nucleotide sequence: TGTGCCAGTTCCCCAGGGCCTTATAATTCACCCCTCCACTTT. Translation: CASSPGPYNSPLHF.

The genes are TRBV2 and TRBJ1-1; TRBD1 matches at 7 bases. V was pared by 6 bases and J by 1 base, with 2 bases of the junction left unmatched. Germline V lookup: CDR1 SNHLY, CDR2 FYNNEI. CDR3 length equals 13 residues. The CDR3 DNA reads as TGTGCCAGCAGGGGGACAGAGAACACTGAAGCTTTCTTT. This gives the protein CASRGTENTEAFF.

This clone was observed once. The chain has TRBV28 and TRBJ2-7, with a tentative D call TRBD2 (5 bases). The CDR3 covers 13 residues. In germline, CDR1 is MDHEN, CDR2 SYDVKM. Trimming left V 4 bases short and J 4 bases short, with 11 bases between. The CDR3 nucleotides are TGTGCCAGCAGTTCCCCGCGGGCGTACGAGCAGTACTTC. Protein: CASSSPRAYEQYF.

This clone has more than one count but fewer than ten. This chain uses TRBV14 with TRBJ2-6, with 7 nucleotides matching TRBD1. Germline lookup yields CDR1 SGHDN and CDR2 FVKESK. Trimming cost V 5 bases and J 2 bases; bases outside gene matches: 6. The CDR3 runs to 16 residues. CDR3 DNA sequence: TGTGCCAGCAGCGCCCATCAGGGGGCTGGGGCCAACGTCCTGACTTTC. It encodes CASSAHQGAGANVLTF.

This clone was picked up a small number of times. The chain has TRBV10-1 and TRBJ2-1; TRBD2 matches at 11 bases. This CDR3 is 16 amino acids long. Trimming took 6 bases from V and 0 from J; bases not matched to a gene: 4. The germline CDR1 and CDR2 sequences are WNHNN and SYGVQD (reference sequence). CDR3 sequence: CASSPTSGSSYNEQFF. The DNA of the CDR3 is TGCGCCAGCAGCCCCACTAGCGGGAGCTCCTACAATGAGCAGTTCTTC.

The chain joins TRBV10-1 to TRBJ2-3; 11 bases fit TRBD2. The CDR3 extends over 18 amino acids. V dropped 5 bases and J dropped 1; count of bases not matched to a gene: 11. Germline V gene data show CDR1 as WNHNN and CDR2 as SYGVQD (reference sequence). CDR3: CASSLNPGTSGRTDTQYF. CDR3 sequence (DNA): TGCGCCAGCAGTTTGAACCCCGGGACTAGCGGACGCACAGATACGCAGTATTTT.

The V and J genes are TRBV7-9 and TRBJ1-6; 9 positions match TRBD1. The germline V gene encodes CDR1 SEHNR and CDR2 FQNEAQ (reference sequence). The junction had 2 bases not matched to a gene; V was cut back by 4 bases and J by 7 bases. The CDR3 is made up of 14 amino acids. The CDR3 loop is CASSSGTGNSPLHF. The CDR3 DNA reads TGTGCCAGCAGCTCGGGGACAGGGAATTCACCCCTCCACTTT.

The chain's CDR3 is CATSRVAGAGYEQYF. In DNA, the CDR3 is TGTGCCACCAGCAGAGTGGCGGGAGCAGGGTACGAGCAGTACTTC. The chain carries TRBV15 and TRBJ2-7, with 7 positions matching TRBD2. CDR1 and CDR2 (germline): LNHNV, YYDKDF (reference sequence). V was clipped by 1 base and J by 4 bases; unmatched bases: 7. The CDR3 has 15 residues. Looking up the rest from reference TRBV15 and TRBJ2-7 gives the full variable domain: DAMVIQNPRYQVTQFGKPVTLSCSQTLNHNVMYWYQQKSSQAPKLLFHYYDKDFNNEADTPDNFQSRRPNTSFCFLDIRSPGLGDTAMYLCATSRVAGAGYEQYFGPGTRLTVT.

V and J are TRBV24-1 and TRBJ1-5; tentative D call: TRBD1 (5 bases). The CDR3 sequence is 14 residues long. Germline assignment: CDR1 KGHDR and CDR2 SFDVKD. V was clipped by 5 bases and J by 7 bases, with 14 bases between them. The CDR3 sequence: CATSVSGGNQPQHF. The CDR3 DNA reads TGTGCCACCAGTGTTTCCGGGGGAAACCAGCCCCAGCATTTT.

This rearrangement joins TRBV9 to TRBJ1-3; no clear D. CDR3 length: 13 residues. Germline loops: CDR1 SGDLS, CDR2 YYNGEE. V lost 4 bases to trimming and J lost 4 bases, with 9 bases between them. The CDR3 nucleotides are TGTGCCAGCAGCCAACTTCCAGGAAACACCATATATTTT. It yields the protein CASSQLPGNTIYF.

This chain uses TRBV30 with TRBJ1-5; unclear D gene. The CDR3 runs 14 residues. The V end lost 0 bases, the J end lost 0 bases, and 6 bases lay between the germline ends. Germline V gene lookup returns CDR1 GTSNPN and CDR2 SVGIG (reference sequence). The CDR3 DNA reads TGTGCCTGGAGTGTAACAGTTAGCAATCAGCCCCAGCATTTT. Translating it yields CAWSVTVSNQPQHF.

This clone appeared a few times. This rearrangement joins TRBV5-4 to TRBJ2-7; 8 nucleotides line up with TRBD2. V gave up 0 bases and J gave up 1 base; unmatched junction bases: 0. The CDR3 runs to 14 residues. Per the germline V gene, CDR1 is SGHNT and CDR2 is YYREEE (reference sequence). The CDR3 nucleotides are TGTGCCAGCAGCTTGGAGCGGGAGTCCTACGAGCAGTACTTC. This translates into CASSLERESYEQYF.

V gene TRBV2 combines with J gene TRBJ1-2, with TRBD1 as a possible D gene (5 bases). The length of the CDR3 is 13 residues. Germline V gene sequence: CDR1 SNHLY, CDR2 FYNNEI. Deletions cut 7 bases from V and 2 bases from J, with 11 bases between. CDR3 sequence reads: CASKEYRNYGYTF. The CDR3 DNA reads TGTGCCAGCAAGGAATACAGGAACTATGGCTACACCTTC. Using reference TRBV2 and TRBJ1-2 for the parts outside the CDR3, the full variable domain is EPEVTQTPSHQVTQMGQEVILRCVPISNHLYFYWYRQILGQKVEFLVSFYNNEISEKSEIFDDQFSVERPDGSNFTLKIRSTKLEDSAMYFCASKEYRNYGYTFGSGTRLTVV.

This clone was counted a few times. The J gene is TRBJ1-5, the V gene TRBV7-6; 12 bases match TRBD1. The CDR3 consists of 16 residues. CDR1 SGHVS and CDR2 FNYEAQ come from the germline V gene. V dropped 4 bases and J dropped 2; count of bases not matched to a gene: 3. The CDR3 region is CASSSGQGAGNQPQHF. Here the CDR3 DNA reads TGTGCCAGCAGCTCGGGACAGGGGGCTGGCAATCAGCCCCAGCATTTT.

CDR3 in DNA: TGTGCCTGGAGAAGAACAGGGGCGAGCACCGGGGAGCTGTTTTTT. Protein: CAWRRTGASTGELFF. V gene TRBV30 combines with J gene TRBJ2-2, with 7 positions matching TRBD1. Per the germline V gene, CDR1 is GTSNPN and CDR2 is SVGIG (reference sequence). The J segment lost 4 bases and the V segment lost 3 bases, leaving 8 bases of the junction unmatched. The CDR3 loop spans 15 amino acids.

This clone showed up just once. The rearrangement joins TRBV3-1 (or the pseudogene TRBV3-2) to TRBJ2-3; the match to TRBD2 covers 11 bases. There are 19 residues in the CDR3. J gave up 0 bases and V 4 bases, and 12 bases lay outside the gene matches. Germline lookup yields CDR1 LGHDT and CDR2 YNNKEL (reference sequence). The CDR3 protein is CASSPLGTSGPTSTDTQYF. CDR3 in DNA: TGTGCCAGCAGCCCGCTCGGGACTAGCGGACCCACTAGCACAGATACGCAGTATTTT.

The rearrangement joins TRBV11-3 to TRBJ2-2; D call uncertain. Germline CDR1 reads SGHNT; CDR2 reads YENEEA. Trimming shortened V by 2 bases and J by 6 bases, and 10 bases separated the two germline ends. The CDR3 spans 14 residues. The CDR3 protein is CASSLLVTSGELFF. The CDR3 region has the DNA TGTGCCAGCAGCTTACTAGTAACCTCCGGGGAGCTGTTTTTT.

The chain is built from TRBV9 and TRBJ2-1, with 7 bases matching TRBD1. This CDR3 spans 14 amino acids. Trimming at V came to 2 bases and at J to 10 bases, leaving 9 bases not matched to a gene. Germline V gene lookup returns CDR1 SGDLS and CDR2 YYNGEE. The CDR3 loop reads CASSVGTVQTEQFF. Written as DNA, the CDR3 is TGTGCCAGCAGCGTCGGGACAGTACAGACAGAGCAGTTCTTC.

V is TRBV5-1 and J is TRBJ2-1; possible D gene TRBD2, 6 bases. V lost 0 bases, J lost 5 bases, and 12 bases lay in between. Germline CDR1 is SGHRS and CDR2 is YFSETQ. The CDR3 is 15 amino acids. The CDR3: CASSLASGRNNEQFF. CDR3 coding DNA: TGCGCCAGCAGCTTGGCCAGCGGGCGAAACAATGAGCAGTTCTTC.

The chain couples TRBV7-8 to TRBJ2-6; tentative D call: TRBD2 (5 bases). This CDR3 has 15 amino acids. CDR1 is SGHVS and CDR2 is FQNEAQ in the germline V gene. Trimming took 5 bases from V and 0 from J, leaving 8 bases between them. CDR3 coding DNA: TGTGCCAGCAGCAAGCGGTTCTCTGGGGCCAACGTCCTGACTTTC. It specifies CASSKRFSGANVLTF.